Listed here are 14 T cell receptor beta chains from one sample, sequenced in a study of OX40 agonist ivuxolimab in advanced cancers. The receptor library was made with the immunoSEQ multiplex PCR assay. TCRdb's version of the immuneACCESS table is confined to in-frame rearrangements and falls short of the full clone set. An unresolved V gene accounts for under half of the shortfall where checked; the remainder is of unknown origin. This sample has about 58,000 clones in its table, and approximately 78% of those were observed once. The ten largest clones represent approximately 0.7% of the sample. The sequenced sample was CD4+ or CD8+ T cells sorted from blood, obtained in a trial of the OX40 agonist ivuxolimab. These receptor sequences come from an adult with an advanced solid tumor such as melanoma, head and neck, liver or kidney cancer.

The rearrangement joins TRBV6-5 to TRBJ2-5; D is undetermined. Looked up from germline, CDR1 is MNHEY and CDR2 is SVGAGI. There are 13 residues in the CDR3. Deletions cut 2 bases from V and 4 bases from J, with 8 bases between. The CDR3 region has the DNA TGTGCCAGCAGTTACCCAGCGCGAGAGACCCAGTACTTC. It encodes CASSYPARETQYF.

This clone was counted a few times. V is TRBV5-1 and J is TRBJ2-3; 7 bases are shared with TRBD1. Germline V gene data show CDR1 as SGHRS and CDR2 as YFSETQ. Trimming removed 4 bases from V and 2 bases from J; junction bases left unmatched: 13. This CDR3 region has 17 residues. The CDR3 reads CASSKTGTALSTDTQYF. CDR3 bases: TGCGCCAGCAGCAAGACCGGGACAGCCCTTTCCACAGATACGCAGTATTTT.

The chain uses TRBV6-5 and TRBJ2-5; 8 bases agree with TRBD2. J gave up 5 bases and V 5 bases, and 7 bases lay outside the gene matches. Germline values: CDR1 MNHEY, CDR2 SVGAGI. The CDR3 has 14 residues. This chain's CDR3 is CASSGGLVYETQYF. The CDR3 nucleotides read TGTGCCAGCAGTGGGGGACTAGTGTACGAGACCCAGTACTTC.

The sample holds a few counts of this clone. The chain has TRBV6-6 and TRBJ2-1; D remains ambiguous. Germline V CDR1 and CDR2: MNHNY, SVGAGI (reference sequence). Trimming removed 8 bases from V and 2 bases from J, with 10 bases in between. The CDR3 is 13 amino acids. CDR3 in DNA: TGTGCCAGCTCCCCTAGTACCTACAATGAGCAGTTCTTC. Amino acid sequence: CASSPSTYNEQFF.

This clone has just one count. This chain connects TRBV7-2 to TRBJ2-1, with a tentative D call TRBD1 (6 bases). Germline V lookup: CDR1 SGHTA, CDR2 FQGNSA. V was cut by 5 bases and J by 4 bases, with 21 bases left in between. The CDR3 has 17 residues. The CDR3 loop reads CASSQSLTGWVYNEQFF. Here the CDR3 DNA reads TGTGCCAGCAGCCAAAGCCTTACAGGGTGGGTTTACAATGAGCAGTTCTTC.

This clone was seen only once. CDR3 bases: TGTGCCATCAGCCCCGATGGGCAGGGAGACTCTGGAAACACCATATATTTT. The encoded protein is CAISPDGQGDSGNTIYF. The chain uses TRBV10-3 and TRBJ1-3, with a possible D match to TRBD1 (5 bases). Germline lookup yields CDR1 ENHRY and CDR2 SYGVKD. V lost 6 bases to trimming and J lost 0 bases, with 18 bases between them. CDR3 length: 17 amino acids.

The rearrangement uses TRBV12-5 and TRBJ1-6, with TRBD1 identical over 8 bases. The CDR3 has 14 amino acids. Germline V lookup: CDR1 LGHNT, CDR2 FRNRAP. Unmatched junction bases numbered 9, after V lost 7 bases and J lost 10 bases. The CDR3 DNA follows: TGTGCTAGTGTCTCGGACAGGGTGCGGTCACCCCTCCACTTT. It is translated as CASVSDRVRSPLHF.

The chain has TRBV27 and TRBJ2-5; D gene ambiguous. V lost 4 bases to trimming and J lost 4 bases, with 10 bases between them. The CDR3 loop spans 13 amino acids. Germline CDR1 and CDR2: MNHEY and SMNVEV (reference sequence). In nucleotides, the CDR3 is TGTGCCAGCAGTTCGGCCTTACGAGAGACCCAGTACTTC. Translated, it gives CASSSALRETQYF.

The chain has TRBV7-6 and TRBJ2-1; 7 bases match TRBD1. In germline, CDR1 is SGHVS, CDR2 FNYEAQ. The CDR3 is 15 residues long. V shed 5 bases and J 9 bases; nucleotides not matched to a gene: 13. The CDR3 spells CASSVGQPFQGEQFF. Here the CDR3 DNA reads TGTGCCAGCAGCGTGGGACAGCCATTCCAGGGTGAGCAGTTCTTC.

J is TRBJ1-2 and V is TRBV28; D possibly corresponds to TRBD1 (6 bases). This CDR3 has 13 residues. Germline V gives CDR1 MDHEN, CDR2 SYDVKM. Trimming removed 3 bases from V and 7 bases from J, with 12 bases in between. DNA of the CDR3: TGTGCCAGCAGTTTCGGGGGGCGCGGTGGCTACACCTTC. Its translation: CASSFGGRGGYTF.

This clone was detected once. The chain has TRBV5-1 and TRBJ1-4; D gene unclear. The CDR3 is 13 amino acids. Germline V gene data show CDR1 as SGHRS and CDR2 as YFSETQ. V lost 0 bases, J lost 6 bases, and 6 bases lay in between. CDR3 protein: CASSLGTDEKLFF. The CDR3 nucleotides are TGCGCCAGCAGCTTGGGTACGGATGAAAAACTGTTTTTT.

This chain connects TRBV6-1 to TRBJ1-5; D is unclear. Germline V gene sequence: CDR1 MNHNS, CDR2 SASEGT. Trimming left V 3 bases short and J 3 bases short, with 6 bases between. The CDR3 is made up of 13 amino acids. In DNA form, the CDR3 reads TGTGCCAGCAGTGACGGTGTCAATCAGCCCCAGCATTTT. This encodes CASSDGVNQPQHF.

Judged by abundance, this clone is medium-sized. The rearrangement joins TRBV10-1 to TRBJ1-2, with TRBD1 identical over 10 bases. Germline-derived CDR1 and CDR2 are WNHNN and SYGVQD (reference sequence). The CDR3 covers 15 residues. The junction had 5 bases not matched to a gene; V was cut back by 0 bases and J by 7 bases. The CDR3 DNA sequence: TGCGCCAGCAGTGAGTCCGGACAGGGGGGGATTGGCTACACCTTC. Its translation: CASSESGQGGIGYTF.

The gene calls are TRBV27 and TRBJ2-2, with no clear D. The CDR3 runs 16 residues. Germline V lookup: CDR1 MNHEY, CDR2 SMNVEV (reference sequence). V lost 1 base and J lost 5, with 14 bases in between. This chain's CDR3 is CASSLLAGLGTGELFF. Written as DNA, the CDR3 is TGTGCCAGCAGTTTATTGGCCGGGCTAGGGACCGGGGAGCTGTTTTTT.